This T cell receptor (beta chain) derives from a study of blood T cell repertoires in COVID-19. The wider study: The samples span acute and convalescent COVID-19 from the United States, Italy and Spain.

From germline, CDR1 is LGHDT and CDR2 YNNKEL (reference sequence). J lost 0 bases, V lost 0 bases, and 14 bases had no gene match. The CDR3 has 20 amino acids. Clones were read by immunoSEQ multiplex PCR, and TCRdb kept only the in-frame ones, dropping some. The sample consists of roughly 120,000 clones, about 88% of them appearing once. The gene calls are TRBV3-1 (or the pseudogene TRBV3-2) and TRBJ1-1; 9 nucleotides align to TRBD1. The clonotype was recovered from a man aged 45-65 years with active COVID-19. The sample comprised peripheral blood. CDR3 DNA: TGTGCCAGCAGCCAAGATCTGGATGGGACAGGGCGAATCATGAACACTGAAGCTTTCTTT. Protein: CASSQDLDGTGRIMNTEAFF.